The source of this T cell receptor beta chain is a study of blood T cell repertoires in COVID-19. Study summary: Collection of acute and convalescent COVID-19 samples took place in the United States, Italy and Spain.

The germline V gene encodes CDR1 ENHRY and CDR2 SYGVKD. The CDR3 covers 13 residues. V was pared by 6 bases and J by 9 bases, with 7 bases of the junction left unmatched. The method was immunoSEQ multiplex PCR; TCRdb's version includes in-frame clones alone and lacks a portion of them. The sample includes around 52,000 clones, 89% of them seen just once. V is TRBV10-3 and J is TRBJ2-1, with 8 bases that match TRBD1. Sequencing was done on a sample of peripheral blood. This sequence was found in a woman of 80 years or more with acute or convalescent COVID-19. For the CDR3, the DNA is TGTGCCATCAGGAAGACAGGGGTGGGTGAGCAGTTCTTC. This gives the protein CAIRKTGVGEQFF.